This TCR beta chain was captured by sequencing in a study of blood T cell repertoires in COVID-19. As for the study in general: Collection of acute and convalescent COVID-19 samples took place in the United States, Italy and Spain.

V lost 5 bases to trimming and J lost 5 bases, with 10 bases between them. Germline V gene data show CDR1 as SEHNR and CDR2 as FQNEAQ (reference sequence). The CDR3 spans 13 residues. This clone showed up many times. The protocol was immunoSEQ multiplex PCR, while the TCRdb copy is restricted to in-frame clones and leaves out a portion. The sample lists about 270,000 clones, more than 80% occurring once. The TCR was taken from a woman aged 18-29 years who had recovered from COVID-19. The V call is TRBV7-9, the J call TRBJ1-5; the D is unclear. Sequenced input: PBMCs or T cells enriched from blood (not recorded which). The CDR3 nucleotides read TGTGCCAGCAGCCAAGGACTTGATCAGCCCCAGCATTTT. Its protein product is CASSQGLDQPQHF.